A selection of T cell receptor beta chains follows, all from one sample in a study of spatial heterogeneity in lung cancer. TCRdb called the 5' RACE reads again in MiXCR, with one record for every CDR3 protein. The sample yields approximately 47,000 distinct CDR3 sequences, approximately 7.6% seen once. This material consisted of PBMCs, taken at surgery. The receptors originated from a female donor with early-stage non-small cell lung cancer. Each CDR3 is given with its conserved first and last residue. A D gene is named only where the DNA matches it firmly. Clone size is shown for a subset of rows, as once, few, many or a class of expanded clone.

j_gene | v_gene | abundance | d_gene | CDR3nt | CDR3aa
TRBJ2-1 | TRBV7-2 | . | . | TGTGCCAGCAGCTTGACCGGGACGCTGAGCTACAATGAGCAGTTCTTC | CASSLTGTLSYNEQFF
TRBJ1-1 | TRBV5-6 | . | . | TGTGCCAGCACCCCTTCCCACGGAATCACTGAAGCTTTCTTT | CASTPSHGITEAFF
TRBJ2-1 | TRBV29-1 | few | . | TGCAGCGTTGGGAGTGGGGCCTACAATGAGCAGTTCTTC | CSVGSGAYNEQFF
TRBJ1-6 | TRBV13 | many | TRBD1 | TGTGCCAGCAGCTTAGGACAGGGGACACCCCTCCACTTT | CASSLGQGTPLHF
TRBJ1-5 | TRBV12-3/TRBV12-4 | many | TRBD1 | TGTGCCAGCAGGGGGACAGGGCGCCATCAGCCCCAGCATTTT | CASRGTGRHQPQHF
TRBJ1-1 | TRBV6-2/TRBV6-3 | many | . | TGTGCCAGCAGCGAGGAGATTGAAGCTTTCTTT | CASSEEIEAFF
TRBJ2-3 | TRBV7-8 | many | TRBD1 | TGTGCCAGCAGCTGGGACAGGGTTGCAGATACGCAGTATTTT | CASSWDRVADTQYF
TRBJ2-7 | TRBV7-9 | many | TRBD1 | TGTGCCAGCAGCTTAAGTCAGGGGGCGGACGAGCAGTACTTC | CASSLSQGADEQYF
TRBJ1-1 | TRBV20-1 | many | . | TGCAGTGCCGGACGAGGTTTGGGGAGGCCTGAAGCTTTCTTT | CSAGRGLGRPEAFF
TRBJ2-3 | TRBV29-1 | many | . | TGCAGCGTCGTCCGGGATCTGATATACACAGATACGCAGTATTTT | CSVVRDLIYTDTQYF
TRBJ2-3 | TRBV7-2 | . | TRBD2 | TGTGCCAGCAGCTTGGGCGGGGGGACGGCAGATACGCAGTATTTT | CASSLGGGTADTQYF
TRBJ1-6 | TRBV27 | . | . | TGTGCCAGCAGTTTAGCAGCCCATAATGCACCCCTCCACTTT | CASSLAAHNAPLHF